This entry features one T cell receptor beta chain sequence. What it binds is not known. The source of the sample is a study of CD8+CD57+ T cells in acquired aplastic anemia. Study background: Mean yield of DNA from sorted CD4+ and CD8+ cells was approximately 3 ug. Researchers reported that healthy donors averaged roughly 9.8 million reads for CD4+ cells.

The CDR3 length is 15 residues. V trimming: 2 bases; J trimming: 4 bases; junction bases outside the gene matches: 4. CDR1 is ENHRY and CDR2 is SYGVKD in the germline V gene. General observations from the study: Patients were compared with controls for CD8+ Simpson's diversity, and no significant difference emerged. The same twenty-nine CD8+ CDR3 sequences occurred in patients and in controls.

For CDR3 and TCR beta VDJ profiling, genomic DNA was the template used. TCRdb redid the calling of the reads with MiXCR, one entry per CDR3 protein. The sample yields about 190,000 distinct CDR3 sequences, 54% seen once. The J gene is TRBJ1-5, the V gene TRBV10-3, with 8 nucleotides matching TRBD1. The material sequenced was sorted CD4+, CD8+, or CD8+CD57+ T cells (not recorded which) from PBMCs. The TCR was taken from a human donor in good health, serving as a control. CDR3 nucleotides: TGTGCCATCAGTGAGGGACAGGGACGAAATCAGCCCCAGCATTTT. As protein: CAISEGQGRNQPQHF.